Described below is a single T cell receptor beta chain sequence and its context. One end of the junction fails to match germline, which may point to a read error. From the 5' RACE reads, TCRdb called clonotypes with MiXCR, one entry per CDR3 protein. The sample has tens of thousands of distinct CDR3 sequences, 5% to 6% seen once. This entry comes from a study of neurological immune-mediated disorders. Germline assignment: CDR1 DFQATT and CDR2 SNEGSKA (reference sequence). CDR3 length equals 15 residues. The chain is built from TRBV20-1 and TRBJ1-5; D gene uncertain. Sequenced: PBMCs. The source of this sequence is a woman in her thirties with multiple sclerosis. This chain's CDR3 is CSALEGGIANQPQNF. CDR3 nucleotide sequence: TGCAGTGCTCTGGAGGGCGGGATCGCCAATCAGCCCCAGAATTTT.